One and the same sample provided the 10 T cell receptor beta chains below, sequenced in a study of T cell clones after liver transplantation (dated by TCRdb to the late 2010s). Explained via the paper, the time point label denotes: pre-transplant. The library was made by the immunoSEQ multiplex PCR assay. Not all clones reach the TCRdb copy of this immuneACCESS table, which keeps in-frame sequences only. Checked studies attribute under half of the gap to unresolved V genes and leave the rest unexplained. The sample table contains tens of thousands of clones; only one count was recorded for about 92% of them. Jointly, the top ten make up roughly 2.7% of the sample. The sample consisted of CD4+ T cells from blood, taken before liver transplant. Source of these receptors: a human donor who received a liver transplant.

This clone was recorded a few times. The chain is built from TRBV2 and TRBJ2-3; 11 bases are shared with TRBD2. V shed 5 bases and J 4 bases; nucleotides not matched to a gene: 5. The CDR3 runs 15 residues. Germline assignment: CDR1 SNHLY and CDR2 FYNNEI. The CDR3 coding sequence is TGTGCCAGCAGTCCTACTAGCGGGAGTGCAGATACGCAGTATTTT. Amino acid sequence: CASSPTSGSADTQYF.

The rearrangement links TRBV30 to TRBJ2-3, with 12 bases aligning to TRBD2. Germline V gene lookup returns CDR1 GTSNPN and CDR2 SVGIG (reference sequence). Trimming cost V 5 bases and J 7 bases; bases outside gene matches: 4. The CDR3 runs to 13 residues. The DNA of the CDR3 is TGTGCCTGGGAAACTAGCGGGAGGAATACGCAGTATTTT. Its translation is CAWETSGRNTQYF.

V gene TRBV11-2 combines with J gene TRBJ1-1; D gene uncertain. V shed 0 bases and J shed 1 base, with 12 bases lying between them. CDR3 length: 16 residues. From germline, CDR1 is SGHAT and CDR2 FQNNGV. The CDR3 is CASSLDPGYRNTEAFF. The CDR3 region has the DNA TGTGCCAGCAGCTTAGATCCGGGCTATCGGAACACTGAAGCTTTCTTT.

This clone was observed a handful of times. V usage is TRBV7-9 and J usage is TRBJ1-2; tentatively, D is TRBD1 (6 bases). Trimming pared 7 bases from V and 2 bases from J, leaving 11 bases between. Germline assignment: CDR1 SEHNR and CDR2 FQNEAQ (reference sequence). The CDR3 totals 13 residues. The CDR3 spells CASTEQGNYGYTF. The CDR3 DNA reads as TGTGCCAGCACCGAACAGGGAAACTATGGCTACACCTTC. Full variable domain (rest looked up from reference TRBV7-9 and TRBJ1-2): DTGVSQNPRHKITKRGQNVTFRCDPISEHNRLYWYRQTLGQGPEFLTYFQNEAQLEKSRLLSDRFSAERPKGSFSTLEIQRTEQGDSAMYLCASTEQGNYGYTFGSGTRLTVV.

The chain links TRBV2 to TRBJ1-5; D is perhaps TRBD1 (6 bases). There are 14 residues in the CDR3. The V end lost 4 bases, the J end lost 1 base, and 8 bases lay between the germline ends. Germline loops: CDR1 SNHLY, CDR2 FYNNEI. Here the CDR3 reads CASSGQGSNQPQHF. CDR3 DNA sequence: TGTGCCAGCAGTGGTCAGGGGAGCAATCAGCCCCAGCATTTT.

This clone came up once. This rearrangement joins TRBV19 to TRBJ2-5; 10 bases line up with TRBD1. V was pared by 4 bases and J by 6 bases, with 5 bases of the junction left unmatched. Per the germline V gene, CDR1 is LNHDA and CDR2 is SQIVND (reference sequence). This CDR3 is built from 14 residues. DNA for the CDR3: TGTGCCAGTAGTACCGGACAGGGGGTAAAGACCCAGTACTTC. This gives the protein CASSTGQGVKTQYF. The full variable domain, with the rest looked up from reference TRBV19 and TRBJ2-5, is DGGITQSPKYLFRKEGQNVTLSCEQNLNHDAMYWYRQDPGQGLRLIYYSQIVNDFQKGDIAEGYSVSREKKESFPLTVTSAQKNPTAFYLCASSTGQGVKTQYFGPGTRLLVL.

The chain carries TRBV29-1 and TRBJ2-1; 10 bases fit TRBD2. The CDR3 length is 14 residues. Losses at the gene ends were 4 bases for V and 4 bases for J; bases not matched to a gene: 4. Germline V gene data show CDR1 as SQVTM and CDR2 as ANQGSEA. The CDR3 region has the DNA TGCAGCGTTGTGGGGACTAGCGCTTACAATGAGCAGTTCTTC. As protein: CSVVGTSAYNEQFF.

This chain connects TRBV18 to TRBJ1-1; D gene ambiguous. CDR1 is KGHSH and CDR2 is LQKENI in the germline V gene. The V and J ends lost 3 bases and 7 bases respectively, with 12 bases between them. The CDR3 runs 13 residues. The DNA for the CDR3 is TGTGCCAGCTCACCCGACGGTCTTGATGAAGCTTTCTTT. This codes for CASSPDGLDEAFF.

This clone came up a few times. V is TRBV18 and J is TRBJ2-7, with 10 nucleotides matching TRBD1. CDR3 length equals 14 residues. V gave up 3 bases and J gave up 5 bases; unmatched junction bases: 4. CDR1 KGHSH and CDR2 LQKENI come from the germline V gene. The CDR3 protein is CASSPTGGTNEQYF. DNA for the CDR3: TGTGCCAGCTCACCGACAGGGGGCACGAACGAGCAGTACTTC.

The V and J genes are TRBV5-1 and TRBJ2-2, with D uncertain. Germline V gene lookup returns CDR1 SGHRS and CDR2 YFSETQ. V lost 1 base to trimming and J lost 7 bases, with 11 bases between them. The CDR3 covers 14 residues. The CDR3 DNA reads TGCGCCAGCAGCTTGACCGGAATGGGCGGGGAGCTGTTTTTT. Protein sequence: CASSLTGMGGELFF. The full variable domain, rest sourced from reference TRBV5-1 and TRBJ2-2, is KAGVTQTPRYLIKTRGQQVTLSCSPISGHRSVSWYQQTPGQGLQFLFEYFSETQRNKGNFPGRFSGRQFSNSRSEMNVSTLELGDSALYLCASSLTGMGGELFFGEGSRLTVL.